The 26 T cell receptor beta chains listed next were all sequenced from one sample in a study of T cell clones after liver transplantation. Clones were sequenced by immunoSEQ multiplex PCR, and TCRdb holds only the in-frame ones, with some missing. The table lists tens of thousands of clones, nearly 85% of them singletons, with approximately 0.45% in the top ten. The input for sequencing was CD4+ T cells from blood, taken 45 to 46 months after liver transplant. These receptors originate from a human patient who received a liver transplant. The T cells may partly be graft donor cells.

The chain is built from TRBV6-5 and TRBJ1-4; no clear D gene. Germline-derived CDR1 and CDR2 are MNHEY and SVGAGI. Trimming cost V 2 bases and J 8 bases, with 12 bases left between them. The CDR3 is 14 residues long. CDR3 loop: CASSYGGLEEKLFF. In nucleotides, the CDR3 is TGTGCCAGCAGTTACGGAGGGTTGGAGGAAAAACTGTTTTTT.

V is TRBV28 and J is TRBJ2-3; D perhaps matches TRBD2 (6 bases). There are 12 residues in the CDR3. V lost 5 bases and J 10 bases, leaving 13 bases between the germline ends. CDR1 is MDHEN, CDR2 SYDVKM, per germline. The DNA for the CDR3 is TGTGCCAGCAGTACAACTAGCTATGCGCAGTATTTT. As protein: CASSTTSYAQYF.

This chain links TRBV14 with TRBJ2-7; no reliable D call. V gave up 0 bases and J gave up 3 bases, with 6 bases separating them. The germline CDR1 and CDR2 sequences are SGHDN and FVKESK. CDR3 size: 13 residues. The CDR3 DNA sequence: TGTGCCAGCAGCCAAGATTTGGGCTACGAGCAGTACTTC. Its translation: CASSQDLGYEQYF.

J is TRBJ2-1 and V is TRBV5-5; 13 nucleotides line up with TRBD2. Germline-derived CDR1 and CDR2 are SGHKS and YYEKEE (reference sequence). The CDR3 runs 16 residues. The V and J ends lost 4 bases and 4 bases, in that order; junction bases with no gene match: 5. As DNA, the CDR3 is TGTGCCAGCAGCACTAGCGGGAGGGCCATGTACAATGAGCAGTTCTTC. Its protein product is CASSTSGRAMYNEQFF.

The CDR3 is CASSFLPGEQYF. Written as DNA, the CDR3 is TGTGCCAGCAGTTTCTTACCAGGCGAGCAGTACTTC. V is TRBV27 and J is TRBJ2-7; D gene uncertain. The V end was cut by 3 bases, the J end by 6 bases, with 9 bases between. CDR3 length: 12 residues. Germline CDR1 and CDR2: MNHEY and SMNVEV (reference sequence).

Regarding this clone: This same CDR3 is encoded by further DNA sequences in the sample. V gene TRBV28 combines with J gene TRBJ1-1, with no clear D. CDR3 length: 12 residues. Trimming took 4 bases from V and 4 from J, leaving 7 bases between them. Germline CDR1 MDHEN, CDR2 SYDVKM. The CDR3: CASSSRVTEAFF. For the CDR3, the DNA is TGTGCCAGCAGTTCCCGGGTCACTGAAGCTTTCTTT.

The chain links TRBV13 to TRBJ2-5; 11 bases are shared with TRBD1. This CDR3 is built from 16 residues. Germline values: CDR1 PRHDT, CDR2 FYEKMQ (reference sequence). V lost 4 bases to trimming and J lost 5 bases; unmatched junction nucleotides: 9. The CDR3 coding sequence is TGTGCCAGCAGCTCCACCGGGACAGGGGGGAGGGAGACCCAGTACTTC. Translation: CASSSTGTGGRETQYF. The full variable domain, rest sourced from reference TRBV13 and TRBJ2-5, is AAGVIQSPRHLIKEKRETATLKCYPIPRHDTVYWYQQGPGQDPQFLISFYEKMQSDKGSIPDRFSAQQFSDYHSELNMSSLELGDSALYFCASSSTGTGGRETQYFGPGTRLLVL.

The V gene is TRBV7-2, the J gene TRBJ1-2; D ambiguous. Germline V lookup: CDR1 SGHTA, CDR2 FQGNSA. The V and J ends lost 0 bases and 5 bases respectively, with 10 bases between them. The length of the CDR3 is 14 residues. The CDR3 here is CASSLAPGMYGYTF. The DNA of the CDR3 is TGTGCCAGCAGCTTAGCCCCCGGAATGTATGGCTACACCTTC.

This clone was recorded only once. V usage is TRBV28 and J usage is TRBJ2-7; 7 positions match TRBD1. The CDR3 sequence is 17 residues long. CDR1 MDHEN and CDR2 SYDVKM come from the germline V gene. Losses at the gene ends were 3 bases for V and 5 bases for J; bases not matched to a gene: 16. The CDR3 loop is CASSFLRWDRGEHEQYF. CDR3 DNA: TGTGCCAGCAGTTTCCTAAGGTGGGACAGAGGTGAGCACGAGCAGTACTTC.

CDR3 bases: TGTGCCAGCAGCTTGGCGCGGCGGGAGAACACTGAAGCTTTCTTT. Protein sequence: CASSLARRENTEAFF. The J gene is TRBJ1-1, the V gene TRBV5-4; D gene uncertain. There are 15 residues in the CDR3. Looked up from germline, CDR1 is SGHNT and CDR2 is YYREEE (reference sequence). Trimming stripped 0 bases from V and 1 base from J, with 10 bases between.

J is TRBJ2-2 and V is TRBV30, with 8 nucleotides matching TRBD1. CDR1 is GTSNPN and CDR2 is SVGIG in the germline V gene (reference sequence). Trimming at V came to 1 base and at J to 6 bases, leaving 4 bases not matched to a gene. The CDR3 is 14 amino acids. CDR3 residues: CAWSGGTGPGELFF. The CDR3, as DNA: TGTGCCTGGAGTGGGGGGACAGGACCCGGGGAGCTGTTTTTT.

This chain connects TRBV5-1 to TRBJ2-1; D assignment may be TRBD1 or TRBD2 (5 bases each). This CDR3 comprises 17 residues. V was cut by 4 bases and J by 0 bases, with 17 bases left in between. CDR1 and CDR2 (germline): SGHRS, YFSETQ. This chain's CDR3 is CASSPGGSGSSYNEQFF. CDR3 sequence (DNA): TGCGCCAGCAGCCCGGGTGGTTCAGGGAGCTCCTACAATGAGCAGTTCTTC.

The V gene is TRBV7-2, the J gene TRBJ2-7; D is possibly TRBD1 or TRBD2 (5 bases each). The CDR3 runs to 14 residues. Germline V CDR1 and CDR2: SGHTA, FQGNSA. V lost 5 bases and J lost 0, with 11 bases in between. The CDR3 here is CASSAGTASYEQYF. CDR3 bases: TGTGCCAGCAGCGCCGGGACGGCCTCCTACGAGCAGTACTTC.

The J gene is TRBJ1-1, the V gene TRBV2; a possible D gene is TRBD1 (5 bases). The germline gives CDR1 SNHLY, CDR2 FYNNEI. The CDR3 runs 15 residues. V lost 2 bases, J lost 4 bases, and 14 bases lay in between. CDR3 region: CASSESPGRVTEAFF. CDR3 coding DNA: TGTGCCAGCAGTGAATCTCCAGGGAGGGTCACTGAAGCTTTCTTT.

This chain links TRBV6-6 with TRBJ1-4; maybe TRBD1 (6 bases). V lost 5 bases and J lost 4, with 17 bases in between. Germline CDR1 reads MNHNY; CDR2 reads SVGAGI (reference sequence). CDR3 length equals 16 residues. CDR3 nucleotide sequence: TGTGCCAGCAGTAAGGGGGGGTACTCTTTTAATGAAAAACTGTTTTTT. It is translated as CASSKGGYSFNEKLFF.

The chain combines TRBV19 with TRBJ2-1, with D uncertain. This CDR3 contains 14 residues. The germline V and J ends were trimmed by 0 bases and 4 bases, with 7 bases remaining between them. Germline V CDR1 and CDR2: LNHDA, SQIVND (reference sequence). CDR3 nucleotides: TGTGCCAGTAGTATAGATCACAGTTACAATGAGCAGTTCTTC. Amino acids: CASSIDHSYNEQFF.

This clone was recorded once. The chain combines TRBV18 with TRBJ2-3, with 10 positions matching TRBD2. Looked up from germline, CDR1 is KGHSH and CDR2 is LQKENI. The ends lost 0 bases at V and 3 bases at J; junction bases unmatched: 0. The CDR3 runs 15 residues. The DNA for the CDR3 is TGTGCCAGCTCACCACCGGGACTAGCGACAGATACGCAGTATTTT. Its protein is CASSPPGLATDTQYF.

The chain is built from TRBV11-2 and TRBJ1-5; 8 nucleotides match TRBD1. Germline lookup yields CDR1 SGHAT and CDR2 FQNNGV. The CDR3 contains 14 residues. The trim removed 5 bases at V and 4 bases at J, leaving 4 bases unmatched. The CDR3 is CASSPTGVNQPQHF. In nucleotides, the CDR3 is TGTGCCAGCAGCCCGACAGGGGTGAATCAGCCCCAGCATTTT. The full variable domain, rest sourced from reference TRBV11-2 and TRBJ1-5, is EAGVAQSPRYKIIEKRQSVAFWCNPISGHATLYWYQQILGQGPKLLIQFQNNGVVDDSQLPKDRFSAERLKGVDSTLKIQPAKLEDSAVYLCASSPTGVNQPQHFGDGTRLSIL.

The chain recombines TRBV10-3 with TRBJ2-5; D may be TRBD1 or TRBD2 (7 bases each). The CDR3 runs 13 residues. The germline CDR1 and CDR2 sequences are ENHRY and SYGVKD. The V gene lost 8 bases and the J gene lost 5 bases, with 15 bases spanning the gap. CDR3 amino acids: CAISRQGGETQYF. The CDR3 DNA sequence: TGTGCCATCTCCCGACAGGGAGGGGAGACCCAGTACTTC.

This chain connects TRBV30 to TRBJ1-1; D might be TRBD1 (5 bases). Trimming pared 5 bases from V and 4 bases from J, leaving 17 bases between. The germline V gene has CDR1 GTSNPN and CDR2 SVGIG (reference sequence). This CDR3 has 14 amino acids. This CDR3 is CAWAPLRVGTEAFF. The CDR3 DNA reads as TGTGCCTGGGCCCCGCTCAGGGTAGGCACTGAAGCTTTCTTT. Drawing the rest from reference TRBV30 and TRBJ1-1, the complete variable domain is SQTIHQWPATLVQPVGSPLSLECTVEGTSNPNLYWYRQAAGRGLQLLFYSVGIGQISSEVPQNLSASRPQDRQFILSSKKLLLSDSGFYLCAWAPLRVGTEAFFGQGTRLTVV.

As concerns this clone: The sample carries other DNA sequences with the same CDR3. This chain uses TRBV29-1 with TRBJ1-5; the D is unclear. Germline loops: CDR1 SQVTM, CDR2 ANQGSEA. V gave up 7 bases and J gave up 3 bases, with 10 bases separating them. The CDR3 is 12 residues long. This chain's CDR3 is CSARESNQPQHF. Written as DNA, the CDR3 is TGCAGCGCGAGAGAGTCCAATCAGCCCCAGCATTTT. The variable domain in full, completed from reference TRBV29-1 and TRBJ1-5, reads SAVISQKPSRDICQRGTSLTIQCQVDSQVTMMFWYRQQPGQSLTLIATANQGSEATYESGFVIDKFPISRPNLTFSTLTVSNMSPEDSSIYLCSARESNQPQHFGDGTRLSIL.

The chain couples TRBV27 to TRBJ2-5, with no clear D. The V and J ends lost 2 bases and 0 bases respectively, with 10 bases between them. Germline values: CDR1 MNHEY, CDR2 SMNVEV (reference sequence). The CDR3 consists of 15 residues. Here the CDR3 reads CASSLRLQNQETQYF. The DNA of the CDR3 is TGTGCCAGCAGTTTACGGTTACAAAACCAAGAGACCCAGTACTTC.

V gene TRBV7-2 combines with J gene TRBJ2-3; a weak D match, TRBD2 (5 bases). Germline V gene lookup returns CDR1 SGHTA and CDR2 FQGNSA. The CDR3 loop spans 15 amino acids. With 5 bases removed from V and 2 bases from J, the gap between germline ends came to 14 bases. The DNA for the CDR3 is TGTGCCAGCAGCCCCCGGATAGCGTCCACAGATACGCAGTATTTT. It specifies CASSPRIASTDTQYF.

The chain employs TRBV6-5 and TRBJ1-3; no clear D gene. The CDR3 runs to 15 residues. Germline V gene lookup returns CDR1 MNHEY and CDR2 SVGAGI. V was pared by 7 bases and J by 2 bases, with 15 bases between. The CDR3 DNA is TGTGCCAGCATGGACCGGGAAGAGGCTGGAAACACCATATATTTT. Translating gives CASMDREEAGNTIYF.

The V and J genes are TRBV5-1 and TRBJ2-1, with D tentatively TRBD2 (5 bases). The CDR3 totals 13 residues. The V gene lost 1 base and the J gene lost 7 bases, with 9 bases spanning the gap. The germline V gene encodes CDR1 SGHRS and CDR2 YFSETQ. The CDR3 here is CASSLWGENEQFF. Written as DNA, the CDR3 is TGCGCCAGCAGCTTGTGGGGAGAAAATGAGCAGTTCTTC. The entire variable domain, with the rest obtained from reference TRBV5-1 and TRBJ2-1, is as follows: KAGVTQTPRYLIKTRGQQVTLSCSPISGHRSVSWYQQTPGQGLQFLFEYFSETQRNKGNFPGRFSGRQFSNSRSEMNVSTLELGDSALYLCASSLWGENEQFFGPGTRLTVL.

The chain is built from TRBV7-2 and TRBJ2-3; no firm D call. The CDR3 has 17 residues. Germline V gene data show CDR1 as SGHTA and CDR2 as FQGNSA. V lost 2 bases to trimming and J lost 5 bases, with 20 bases between them. CDR3 nucleotide sequence: TGTGCCAGCAGCTTAACCTCAGGACGCCGAAACCTAGATACGCAGTATTTT. It translates to CASSLTSGRRNLDTQYF.